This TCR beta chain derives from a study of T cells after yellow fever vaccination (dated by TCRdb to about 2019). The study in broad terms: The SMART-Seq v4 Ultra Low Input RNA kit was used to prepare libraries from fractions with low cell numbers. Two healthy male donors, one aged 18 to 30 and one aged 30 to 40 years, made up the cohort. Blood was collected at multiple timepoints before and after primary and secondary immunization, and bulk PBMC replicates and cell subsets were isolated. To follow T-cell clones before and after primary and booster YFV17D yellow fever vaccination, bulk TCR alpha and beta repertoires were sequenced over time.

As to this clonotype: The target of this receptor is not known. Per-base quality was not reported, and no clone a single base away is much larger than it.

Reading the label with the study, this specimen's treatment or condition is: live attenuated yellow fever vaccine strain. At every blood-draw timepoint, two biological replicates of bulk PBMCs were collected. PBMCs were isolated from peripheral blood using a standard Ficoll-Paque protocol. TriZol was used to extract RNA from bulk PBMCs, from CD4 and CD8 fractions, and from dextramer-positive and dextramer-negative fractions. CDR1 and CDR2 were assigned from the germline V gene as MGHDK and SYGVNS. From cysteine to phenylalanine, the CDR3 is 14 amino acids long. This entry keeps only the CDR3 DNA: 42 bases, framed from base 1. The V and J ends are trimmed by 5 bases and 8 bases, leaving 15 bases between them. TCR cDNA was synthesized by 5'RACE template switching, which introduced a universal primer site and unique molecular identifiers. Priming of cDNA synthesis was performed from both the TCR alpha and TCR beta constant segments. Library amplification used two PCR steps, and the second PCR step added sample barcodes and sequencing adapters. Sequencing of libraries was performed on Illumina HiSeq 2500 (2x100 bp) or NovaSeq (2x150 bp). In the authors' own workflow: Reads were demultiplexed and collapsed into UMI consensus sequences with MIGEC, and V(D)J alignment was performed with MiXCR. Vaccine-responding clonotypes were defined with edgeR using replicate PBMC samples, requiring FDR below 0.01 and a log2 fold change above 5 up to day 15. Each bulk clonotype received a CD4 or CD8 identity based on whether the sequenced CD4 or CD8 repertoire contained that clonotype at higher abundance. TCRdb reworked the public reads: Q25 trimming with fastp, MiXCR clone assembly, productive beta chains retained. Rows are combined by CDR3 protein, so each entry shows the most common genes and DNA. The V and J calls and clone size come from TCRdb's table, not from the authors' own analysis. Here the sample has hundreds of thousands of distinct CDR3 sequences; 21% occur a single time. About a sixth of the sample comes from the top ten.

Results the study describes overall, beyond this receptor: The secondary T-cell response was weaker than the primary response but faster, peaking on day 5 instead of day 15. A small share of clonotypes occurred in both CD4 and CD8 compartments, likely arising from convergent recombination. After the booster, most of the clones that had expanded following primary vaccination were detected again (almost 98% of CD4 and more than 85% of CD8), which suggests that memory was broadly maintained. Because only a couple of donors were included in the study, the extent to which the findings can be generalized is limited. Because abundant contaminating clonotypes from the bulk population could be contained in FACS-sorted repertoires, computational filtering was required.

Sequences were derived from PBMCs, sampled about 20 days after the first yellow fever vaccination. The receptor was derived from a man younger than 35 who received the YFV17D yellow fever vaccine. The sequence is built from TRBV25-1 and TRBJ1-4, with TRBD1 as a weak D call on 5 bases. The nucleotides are TGTGCCAGCAGTCTGGGACCGGCGAACGAAAAACTGTTTTTT. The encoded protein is CASSLGPANEKLFF.